The source of this TCR beta chain is a study of T cells in Graves' hyperthyroidism and ophthalmopathy (dated by TCRdb to the late 2010s). Describing the broader study: Peripheral blood was sampled at the time of initial diagnosis, prior to any treatment. The 100 discovery patients were divided at random into training and test sets in a 7:3 ratio. After blood sampling, hyperthyroidism patients were treated with methimazole at a starting dose of 30 mg daily, and ophthalmopathy patients were treated with high-dose intravenous methylprednisolone. The paper describes TCR Vbeta CDR3 sequencing of 140 or so peripheral blood samples, made up of 43 ophthalmopathy patients, around 73 hyperthyroidism patients and 17 progressor patients. In addition, the study compared T-cell repertoires in thyroid tissue and in blood from roughly 6 Graves' hyperthyroidism patients. To identify TCR V-J signatures that set the groups apart, the researchers used a discovery cohort of 100 or so patients, made up of 40 to 45 with Graves' ophthalmopathy and some 56 with stable Graves' hyperthyroidism. An independent validation cohort of under 20 hyperthyroidism patients and 15 or so patients who later progressed to ophthalmopathy tested prospective prediction of ophthalmopathy. Broader findings and caveats from the paper: A 13 V-J signature model separated ophthalmopathy from stable hyperthyroidism, with about 90% sensitivity and just under 84% specificity in cross-validation and 80%/75% in testing. Sample size was not statistically predetermined, and blinding of investigators to group allocation was not performed. Blood samples also contained most of the expanded thyroid clonotypes (frequency above 0.001), which suggests that blood repertoires may reflect thyroid immune responses. During validation, the model predicted progression to ophthalmopathy a median of about 6.5 months ahead of onset, with almost 71% sensitivity and under 85% specificity.

Hyperthyroidism patients were aged 18 to 65 years and newly diagnosed, with disease duration of less than 2 months. Patients with uncontrolled infections, other autoimmune diseases, pregnancy or lactation were excluded. Clinical symptoms, serum thyroxine and TRAb, thyroid ultrasound, and orbital computed tomography formed the basis for the diagnoses. Blood from progressor patients was collected at the time of first diagnosis with hyperthyroidism, before any ophthalmopathy symptoms had appeared. PBMCs were isolated from about 10 ml of fresh peripheral blood by Ficoll-Paque density gradient centrifugation. Patients classed as progressors first received a Graves' hyperthyroidism diagnosis and then went on to develop ophthalmopathy during follow-up. Trizol reagent was used to extract total RNA, and RNA quality was then checked on an Agilent 2100 Bioanalyzer. V is pruned by 3 bases and J by 4 bases, leaving 9 bases of the junction without a gene match. CDR1 and CDR2 (LGHDT, YNNKEL) derive from the germline V gene (reference sequence). CDR3 length: 17 amino acids, cysteine to phenylalanine. Only CDR3 DNA is held: 51 bases, read in frame from base 1.

The TCR beta CDR3 regions were amplified from the RNA transcripts. For the first round of RT-PCR on the TCR CDR3, the HTBI primer set was used together with the Qiagen OneStep RT-PCR kit. Libraries were constructed in a second round of multiplex PCR, after which size selection and purification were performed. Paired-end sequencing of the libraries was performed with 100 bp reads on an Illumina HiSeq2000. From the authors' description of their analysis: SOAPnuke was used to process the raw data, with reads discarded if the reads contained adapters or uncalled bases, had a mean Phred below 15, or lacked an exact constant-primer or identifier match. High-quality paired reads were merged using COPE v1.2.5, and each unique nucleotide sequence was defined as a clonotype. MiTCR v1.1 was used to align clonotypes to the IMGT TRBV, TRBD and TRBJ reference segments. Analysis was restricted to V-J combinations with a frequency above 0.0001, which covered over 98% of repertoires. The TCS score was defined as the ratio of F50 (clonal expansion) to E x V (chaos), calculated using BLOSUM62-based TCRdist between CDR3 peptides within each V-J. Welch's t-statistics and random forest reduced roughly 530 V-J features to about 13, which were used in a naive Bayes classifier (R e1071). The raw public reads went through TCRdb reprocessing: fastp at Q25, MiXCR clone calling, in-frame beta chains kept. Duplicate CDR3 protein sequences are folded into a single record with the most common DNA and genes. The authors' filters were not applied to this entry. The sample includes 550,000 to 850,000 distinct CDR3 sequences, with around a sixth observed a single time. In total, the top ten clones hold 16% of the sample.

This clonotype has just a few counts. Its cognate antigen has yet to be identified. Base qualities are not at hand, and no much larger clone is one base apart. The sequence was obtained from a woman aged 45-65 years with Graves' hyperthyroidism that later progressed to Graves' ophthalmopathy. Here the chain combines TRBV3-1 and TRBJ2-2; 9 junctional bases match TRBD2. The material sequenced was blood. The bases are TGTGCCAGCAGCCACCACTCTAGCGGGGTTGGCACCGGGGAGCTGTTTTTT. This encodes CASSHHSSGVGTGELFF.